The 26 T cell receptor beta chains listed next were all sequenced from one sample in a study of blood T cell repertoires in COVID-19. The data were produced by immunoSEQ multiplex PCR, yet TCRdb's version contains in-frame clones alone and is incomplete. Among approximately 290,000 clones listed, roughly 91% were seen once. Material: peripheral blood. The receptors were sampled from a man younger than 40 with acute or convalescent COVID-19.

The V and J genes are TRBV6-5 and TRBJ1-6, with 7 bases aligning to TRBD1. J was trimmed by 14 bases and V by 7 bases; bases with no gene match: 8. The CDR3 consists of 12 residues. Germline CDR1 is MNHEY and CDR2 is SVGAGI. The DNA of the CDR3 is TGTGCCAGCACCCGGGACAGCAGCACCCTCCACTTT. Amino acids: CASTRDSSTLHF.

This chain connects TRBV6-5 to TRBJ1-1, with TRBD1 as a possible D gene (6 bases). CDR1 and CDR2 (germline): MNHEY, SVGAGI. V was clipped by 6 bases and J by 0 bases, with 11 bases between them. The CDR3 has 14 residues. CDR3 sequence: CASSMTGMNTEAFF. The CDR3 DNA reads TGTGCCAGCAGCATGACAGGCATGAACACTGAAGCTTTCTTT.

The CDR3 DNA is TGTGCCAGCTCACCACCTGACAGGGGGCAGACTGAAGCTTTCTTT. This encodes CASSPPDRGQTEAFF. V gene TRBV18 combines with J gene TRBJ1-1, with 10 bases aligning to TRBD1. The CDR3 extends over 15 amino acids. Germline CDR1 KGHSH, CDR2 LQKENI. The junction had 3 bases not matched to a gene; V was cut back by 0 bases and J by 5 bases. Drawing the rest from reference TRBV18 and TRBJ1-1, the complete variable domain is NAGVMQNPRHLVRRRGQEARLRCSPMKGHSHVYWYRQLPEEGLKFMVYLQKENIIDESGMPKERFSAEFPKEGPSILRIQQVVRGDSAAYFCASSPPDRGQTEAFFGQGTRLTVV.

The chain is built from TRBV9 and TRBJ2-5; TRBD2 is a possible D gene (5 bases). Looked up from germline, CDR1 is SGDLS and CDR2 is YYNGEE. Trimming cost V 0 bases and J 4 bases, with 16 bases left between them. CDR3 length equals 16 residues. In DNA form, the CDR3 reads TGTGCCAGCAGCGTAGGAGCCTCGGAGCGGACAGAGACCCAGTACTTC. This codes for CASSVGASERTETQYF.

The chain links TRBV6-5 to TRBJ2-2, with D unresolved. Deletions cut 4 bases from V and 0 bases from J, with 3 bases between. Germline-derived CDR1 and CDR2 are MNHEY and SVGAGI. The CDR3 spans 13 residues. The CDR3 DNA sequence: TGTGCCAGCAGTTCTGCGAACACCGGGGAGCTGTTTTTT. Translation gives CASSSANTGELFF.

The chain links TRBV30 to TRBJ1-2; 7 bases match TRBD1. There are 16 residues in the CDR3. Trimming removed 3 bases from V and 2 bases from J; junction bases left unmatched: 12. Germline CDR1 and CDR2: GTSNPN and SVGIG (reference sequence). The CDR3 spells CAWRQYSRGRNYGYTF. CDR3 coding DNA: TGTGCCTGGAGGCAATACTCGAGGGGGCGCAACTATGGCTACACCTTC.

This rearrangement joins TRBV6-5 to TRBJ2-1; 15 bases are a match to TRBD2. Trimming at V came to 7 bases and at J to 10 bases, leaving 8 bases not matched to a gene. Germline-derived CDR1 and CDR2 are MNHEY and SVGAGI. The CDR3 spans 15 residues. The CDR3 is CASTPGLAGGREQFF. CDR3 in DNA: TGTGCCAGCACCCCCGGACTAGCGGGAGGGCGGGAGCAGTTCTTC.

The chain recombines TRBV28 with TRBJ1-2, with 10 bases aligning to TRBD1. Trimming removed 5 bases from V and 8 bases from J; junction bases left unmatched: 5. The CDR3 extends over 13 amino acids. Per the germline V gene, CDR1 is MDHEN and CDR2 is SYDVKM. Here the CDR3 DNA reads TGTGCCAGCAGTACGACAGGGGGCTGGGGCTACACCTTC. Protein product: CASSTTGGWGYTF.

A note on this clone: Other DNA sequences from this sample encode an identical CDR3 as well. This chain joins TRBV28 and TRBJ1-2; no clear D. V shed 1 base and J shed 5 bases, with 5 bases lying between them. The CDR3 covers 12 residues. CDR1 is MDHEN, CDR2 SYDVKM, per germline. The CDR3: CASSLSGYGYTF. Here the CDR3 DNA reads TGTGCCAGCAGTTTATCCGGGTATGGCTACACCTTC.

The genes are TRBV30 and TRBJ1-2; possible D gene TRBD1, 5 bases. The CDR3 consists of 14 residues. Germline lookup yields CDR1 GTSNPN and CDR2 SVGIG (reference sequence). The V and J ends lost 4 bases and 8 bases respectively, with 20 bases between them. For the CDR3, the DNA is TGTGCCTGGATCTCTCACAGGACCCTATCCGGCTACACCTTC. Its translation: CAWISHRTLSGYTF.

The V and J genes are TRBV7-3 and TRBJ2-2; D not certain. The CDR3 contains 14 residues. Trimming took off 5 bases at V and 0 bases at J, with 7 bases between the two ends. CDR1 and CDR2 (germline): SGHTA, FQGTGA. Written as DNA, the CDR3 is TGTGCCAGCAGCCGAGCCTCGAACACCGGGGAGCTGTTTTTT. This sequence encodes CASSRASNTGELFF.

The V and J genes are TRBV18 and TRBJ2-5, with unresolved D. Per germline, CDR1 KGHSH and CDR2 LQKENI. The length of the CDR3 is 13 residues. Trimming shortened V by 5 bases and J by 1 base, and 8 bases separated the two germline ends. DNA of the CDR3: TGTGCCAGCTCAGCAGGATTCCAAGAGACCCAGTACTTC. Translation gives CASSAGFQETQYF.

This clone occurred a few times. The chain is built from TRBV28 and TRBJ1-5, with 11 bases matching TRBD1. The germline CDR1 and CDR2 sequences are MDHEN and SYDVKM. The CDR3 has 16 amino acids. Trimming removed 6 bases from V and 4 bases from J; junction bases left unmatched: 8. The CDR3 DNA sequence: TGTGCCAGCAGCCCGGGGGGGACAGGGGGTAATCAGCCCCAGCATTTT. It yields the protein CASSPGGTGGNQPQHF.

The count of this clone is one. The chain couples TRBV11-2 to TRBJ2-1; D perhaps matches TRBD1 (6 bases). V dropped 5 bases and J dropped 8 bases, with 10 bases sitting between them. CDR1 and CDR2 from the germline V gene are SGHAT and FQNNGV. The CDR3 consists of 12 residues. CDR3 nucleotide sequence: TGTGCCAGCAGCAGGACAGTCTATGAGCAGTTCTTC. Translating gives CASSRTVYEQFF. Looking up the rest from reference TRBV11-2 and TRBJ2-1 gives the full variable domain: EAGVAQSPRYKIIEKRQSVAFWCNPISGHATLYWYQQILGQGPKLLIQFQNNGVVDDSQLPKDRFSAERLKGVDSTLKIQPAKLEDSAVYLCASSRTVYEQFFGPGTRLTVL.

V is TRBV2 and J is TRBJ2-1; TRBD2 might be the D (5 bases). The CDR3 runs 14 residues. Germline loops: CDR1 SNHLY, CDR2 FYNNEI. V was shortened by 8 bases and J by 8 bases, with 19 bases between the two germline ends. The CDR3 coding sequence is TGTGCCAGCCTTGGAGACTCGCGGGCGTATGAGCAGTTCTTC. The encoded protein is CASLGDSRAYEQFF.

The J gene is TRBJ1-4, the V gene TRBV28, with TRBD1 as a possible D gene (5 bases). Trimming pared 2 bases from V and 8 bases from J, leaving 15 bases between. Germline CDR1 is MDHEN and CDR2 is SYDVKM. The CDR3 extends over 15 amino acids. CDR3 residues: CASSLSTAGGEKLFF. DNA for the CDR3: TGTGCCAGCAGTTTAAGCACGGCGGGGGGGGAAAAACTGTTTTTT.

The chain has TRBV15 and TRBJ2-5, with D tentatively TRBD2 (5 bases). The length of the CDR3 is 14 residues. The V end lost 0 bases, the J end lost 2 bases, and 7 bases lay between the germline ends. Per germline, CDR1 LNHNV and CDR2 YYDKDF (reference sequence). The CDR3 coding sequence is TGTGCCACCAGCAGAGATCTAGCACAAGAGACCCAGTACTTC. It is translated as CATSRDLAQETQYF.

This chain links TRBV3-1 (or the pseudogene TRBV3-2) with TRBJ1-4; D is uncertain. The V and J ends lost 1 base and 13 bases respectively, with 10 bases between them. CDR3 length: 12 residues. The germline gives CDR1 LGHDT, CDR2 YNNKEL (reference sequence). The CDR3 protein is CASSQGGGRLFF. The CDR3, as DNA: TGTGCCAGCAGCCAAGGCGGCGGTAGACTGTTTTTT.

The chain links TRBV11-2 to TRBJ2-2; D is unclear. Trimming pared 3 bases from V and 6 bases from J, leaving 5 bases between. Looked up from germline, CDR1 is SGHAT and CDR2 is FQNNGV. The CDR3 runs to 12 residues. CDR3 region: CASSLRPGELFF. The CDR3, as DNA: TGTGCCAGCAGCTTGCGTCCCGGGGAGCTGTTTTTT.

The chain carries TRBV24-1 and TRBJ2-7; 9 bases are shared with TRBD1. Germline V gene lookup returns CDR1 KGHDR and CDR2 SFDVKD. The CDR3 length is 14 residues. The trim removed 4 bases at V and 3 bases at J, leaving 3 bases unmatched. The CDR3 sequence is CATSDGDRVYEQYF. The CDR3 nucleotides read TGTGCCACCAGTGACGGGGACAGGGTCTACGAGCAGTACTTC.

This chain joins TRBV9 and TRBJ2-3; D possibly corresponds to TRBD2 (5 bases). The germline CDR1 and CDR2 sequences are SGDLS and YYNGEE. Trimming took 0 bases from V and 0 from J, leaving 8 bases between them. The CDR3 is 15 residues long. CDR3 protein: CASSVAGISTDTQYF. The CDR3 nucleotides are TGTGCCAGCAGCGTAGCGGGGATTAGCACAGATACGCAGTATTTT.

The V gene is TRBV5-4, the J gene TRBJ2-7; 11 positions agree with TRBD2. The CDR3 runs 16 residues. In germline, CDR1 is SGHNT, CDR2 YYREEE (reference sequence). J was trimmed by 0 bases and V by 1 base; bases with no gene match: 3. DNA for the CDR3: TGTGCCAGCAGCTTGCTTAGCGGGGGGGGCTCCTACGAGCAGTACTTC. Amino acids: CASSLLSGGGSYEQYF.

The chain combines TRBV6-2 or TRBV6-3 with TRBJ1-6; no reliable D call. The CDR3 runs to 13 residues. V lost 2 bases and J 11 bases, leaving 10 bases between the germline ends. Germline V gives CDR1 MNHEY, CDR2 SVGEGT. The CDR3 sequence: CASSYERGAPLHF. For the CDR3, the DNA is TGTGCCAGCAGTTACGAGCGGGGAGCACCCCTCCACTTT.

V usage is TRBV6-1 and J usage is TRBJ2-3, with TRBD2 identical over 10 bases. CDR3 size: 16 residues. The ends lost 4 bases at V and 3 bases at J; junction bases unmatched: 7. The V gene's germline CDR1 is MNHNS and CDR2 SASEGT. This CDR3 is CASSGSGGRRTDTQYF. Written as DNA, the CDR3 is TGTGCCAGCAGTGGTAGCGGGGGGCGAAGAACAGATACGCAGTATTTT.

This clone has only one observation. This rearrangement joins TRBV14 to TRBJ1-2; a possible D gene is TRBD1 (5 bases). Germline values: CDR1 SGHDN, CDR2 FVKESK. This CDR3 is built from 13 residues. V dropped 6 bases and J dropped 4 bases, with 12 bases sitting between them. CDR3 loop: CASSQNRGYGYTF. The CDR3 region has the DNA TGTGCCAGCAGTCAAAATAGGGGCTATGGCTACACCTTC. The complete variable domain, with remaining parts taken from reference TRBV14 and TRBJ1-2, reads EAGVTQFPSHSVIEKGQTVTLRCDPISGHDNLYWYRRVMGKEIKFLLHFVKESKQDESGMPNNRFLAERTGGTYSTLKVQPAELEDSGVYFCASSQNRGYGYTFGSGTRLTVV.

This chain connects TRBV11-1 to TRBJ1-1, with 7 bases matching TRBD1. The CDR3 runs to 15 residues. V lost 6 bases to trimming and J lost 1 base; unmatched junction nucleotides: 8. CDR1 and CDR2 from the germline V gene are SGHAT and FQDESV (reference sequence). This chain's CDR3 is CASSPRTGRNTEAFF. CDR3 nucleotide sequence: TGTGCCAGCAGTCCCCGGACAGGCCGGAACACTGAAGCTTTCTTT. Supplemented by reference TRBV11-1 and TRBJ1-1, the full variable domain reads EAEVAQSPRYKITEKSQAVAFWCDPISGHATLYWYRQILGQGPELLVQFQDESVVDDSQLPKDRFSAERLKGVDSTLKIQPAELGDSAMYLCASSPRTGRNTEAFFGQGTRLTVV.